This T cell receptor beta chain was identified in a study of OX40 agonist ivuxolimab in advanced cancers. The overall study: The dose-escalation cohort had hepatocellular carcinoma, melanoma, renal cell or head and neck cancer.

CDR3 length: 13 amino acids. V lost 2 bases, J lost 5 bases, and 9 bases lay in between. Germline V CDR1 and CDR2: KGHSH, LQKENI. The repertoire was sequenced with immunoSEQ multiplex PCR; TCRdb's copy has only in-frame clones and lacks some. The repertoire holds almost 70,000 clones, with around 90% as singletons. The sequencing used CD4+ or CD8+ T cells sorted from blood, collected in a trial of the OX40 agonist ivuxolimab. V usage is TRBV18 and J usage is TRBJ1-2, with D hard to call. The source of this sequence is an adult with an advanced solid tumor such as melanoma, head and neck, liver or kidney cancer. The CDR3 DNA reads TGTGCCAGCTCACCAAGGAAAGGGTATGGCTACACCTTC. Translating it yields CASSPRKGYGYTF.